This TCR beta chain derives from a study of cytomegalovirus exposure and HLA in healthy donors. Study-level information: Some 90 million unique TCRs from HLA-typed donors were held in an early data release. Study results and caveats: Later analysis revealed greater clonal expansion in HLA-associated TCR beta chains than in equally common others.

As concerns this clone: Its antigen is unknown.

PCR primers comprised 60 Vbeta and 13 Jbeta primers. Method: immunoSEQ multiplex PCR; TCRdb's copy keeps in-frame clones and lacks some. The table has 65,000 to 75,000 clones, 65% to 75% seen once. This CDR3 region has 14 residues. Germline V gene sequence: CDR1 SEHNR, CDR2 FQNEAQ (reference sequence). The trim removed 7 bases at V and 8 bases at J, leaving 9 bases unmatched. This rearrangement joins TRBV7-9 to TRBJ1-4, with 8 bases matching TRBD1. The sequencing input was PBMCs. The source of this sequence is an older woman in good health and CMV-seropositive. CDR3 residues: CASTSQGAGEKLFF. The CDR3 nucleotides are TGTGCCAGCACCTCTCAGGGGGCGGGGGAAAAACTGTTTTTT.